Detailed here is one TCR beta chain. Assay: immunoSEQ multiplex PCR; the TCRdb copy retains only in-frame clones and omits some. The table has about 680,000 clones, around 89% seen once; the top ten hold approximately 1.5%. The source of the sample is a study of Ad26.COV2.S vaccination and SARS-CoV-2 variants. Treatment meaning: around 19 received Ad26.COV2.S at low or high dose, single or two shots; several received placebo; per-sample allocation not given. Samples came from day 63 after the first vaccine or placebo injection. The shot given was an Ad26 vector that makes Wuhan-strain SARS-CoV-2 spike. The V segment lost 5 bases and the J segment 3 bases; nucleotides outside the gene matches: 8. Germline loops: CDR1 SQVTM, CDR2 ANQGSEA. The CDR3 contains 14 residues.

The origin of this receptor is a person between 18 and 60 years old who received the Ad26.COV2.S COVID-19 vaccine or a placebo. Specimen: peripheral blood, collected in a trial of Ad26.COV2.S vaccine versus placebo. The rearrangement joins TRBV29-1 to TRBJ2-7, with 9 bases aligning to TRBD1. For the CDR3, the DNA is TGCAGCGTTCTCTCCGGGACAGGGATCTACGAGCAGTACTTC. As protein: CSVLSGTGIYEQYF.